The 9 T cell receptor beta chains presented below share a single source sample, sequenced in a study of shared clonotypes between healthy human individuals (dated by TCRdb to about 2020). Library preparation used the immunoSEQ multiplex PCR assay. This immuneACCESS table, as held by TCRdb, lists in-frame sequences with V and J called but not all clones. Of the missing ones, under half trace to an unresolved V gene in checked studies; the others have no known cause. Recorded for this sample are about 2.1 million clones; roughly 91% of them occurred a single time. Together, the top ten hold about 1.5% of the sample. CD8 naive samples were CD45RO-negative cells positively selected for CCR7, giving a CD45RA+CCR7+ population that excluded TemRA cells. Material: naive CD8+ T cells from PBMCs. In light of the paper, this sample's cell subset or site label describes: CD45RA+CCR7+. These receptor sequences come from a man aged 18-30 years in good health. Some clones in this sample may be carry-over from other donors' samples.

The chain couples TRBV19 to TRBJ2-7; tentatively, D is TRBD2 (5 bases). V was clipped by 3 bases and J by 1 base, with 13 bases between them. The germline V gene encodes CDR1 LNHDA and CDR2 SQIVND (reference sequence). This CDR3 is 15 amino acids long. The CDR3 DNA reads as TGTGCCAGTAGTATGTTCAGCGGAACTTCCTACGAGCAGTACTTC. Protein product: CASSMFSGTSYEQYF.

This sequence joins TRBV28 and TRBJ2-7; D remains unclear. Deletions cut 6 bases from V and 0 bases from J, with 9 bases between. This CDR3 spans 13 amino acids. Germline CDR1 reads MDHEN; CDR2 reads SYDVKM. CDR3 nucleotide sequence: TGTGCCAGCAGCCCGCACAGCTCCTACGAGCAGTACTTC. It codes for CASSPHSSYEQYF. Full variable domain (missing parts from reference TRBV28 and TRBJ2-7): DVKVTQSSRYLVKRTGEKVFLECVQDMDHENMFWYRQDPGLGLRLIYFSYDVKMKEKGDIPEGYSVSREKKERFSLILESASTNQTSMYLCASSPHSSYEQYFGPGTRLTVT.

About this clone itself: The sample holds other DNA sequences that translate to the same CDR3. The J gene is TRBJ2-7, the V gene TRBV27, with D possibly being TRBD1 or TRBD2 (6 bases each). Germline CDR1 MNHEY, CDR2 SMNVEV (reference sequence). V lost 4 bases, J lost 2 bases, and 9 bases lay in between. This CDR3 region has 13 residues. CDR3 loop: CASSSGATYEQYF. CDR3 coding DNA: TGTGCCAGCAGTTCGGGGGCCACCTACGAGCAGTACTTC.

V is TRBV5-1 and J is TRBJ1-2, with 8 nucleotides matching TRBD1. In germline, CDR1 is SGHRS, CDR2 YFSETQ. This CDR3 region has 17 residues. V lost 4 bases to trimming and J lost 2 bases; unmatched junction nucleotides: 13. The CDR3 DNA sequence: TGCGCCAGCAGCGACGAGACAGGGGAGCGACTGAACTATGGCTACACCTTC. Its protein is CASSDETGERLNYGYTF.

The chain uses TRBV4-2 and TRBJ1-4; TRBD1 matches at 7 bases. CDR1 LGHNA and CDR2 YNFKEQ come from the germline V gene. V lost 2 bases to trimming and J lost 7 bases; unmatched junction nucleotides: 7. The CDR3 is made up of 15 amino acids. The CDR3 DNA is TGTGCCAGCAGCCAAATACAGGGGAAGGCTGAAAAACTGTTTTTT. Translated: CASSQIQGKAEKLFF.

This rearrangement joins TRBV28 to TRBJ2-7; maybe TRBD1 (6 bases). Germline CDR1 reads MDHEN; CDR2 reads SYDVKM. The CDR3 is 14 amino acids. V was cut by 6 bases and J by 0 bases, with 12 bases left in between. CDR3 loop: CASSPGTPSYEQYF. CDR3 DNA sequence: TGTGCCAGCAGCCCCGGGACACCCTCCTACGAGCAGTACTTC.

The chain combines TRBV7-9 with TRBJ2-7; D is possibly TRBD1 (5 bases). The CDR3 sequence is 15 residues long. Germline V gives CDR1 SEHNR, CDR2 FQNEAQ (reference sequence). Deletions cut 5 bases from V and 1 base from J, with 15 bases between. The CDR3 sequence is CASSETRGLSYEQYF. In nucleotides, the CDR3 is TGTGCCAGCAGCGAAACAAGGGGCCTTTCCTACGAGCAGTACTTC.

Note on this clone: Distinct nucleotide sequences in the sample also encode this CDR3. This rearrangement joins TRBV27 to TRBJ1-1; D gene ambiguous. Looked up from germline, CDR1 is MNHEY and CDR2 is SMNVEV (reference sequence). This CDR3 region has 14 residues. V was clipped by 2 bases and J by 2 bases, with 9 bases between them. The DNA of the CDR3 is TGTGCCAGCAGTTTAAGGTTTCCAAACACTGAAGCTTTCTTT. It specifies CASSLRFPNTEAFF.

This chain connects TRBV7-9 to TRBJ2-5, with D tentatively TRBD1 (6 bases). Germline loops: CDR1 SEHNR, CDR2 FQNEAQ (reference sequence). The V gene lost 2 bases and the J gene lost 13 bases, with 14 bases spanning the gap. The CDR3 has 12 amino acids. The CDR3 coding sequence is TGTGCCAGCAGCTTAAGGGCAGGGGATGTGTACTTC. Residues: CASSLRAGDVYF.